The 16 T cell receptor beta chains reported below all come from one sample, sequenced in a study of tumor-infiltrating lymphocytes in primary liver carcinoma. Bulk tissue was left unsorted, and RNA and DNA were co-extracted from about 19-30 mg of it. TCR beta cDNA was prepared out of 500 ng total RNA by means of a constant-region primer. ARM-PCR was slightly modified, and three nested multiplex PCR rounds with it gave rise to the TCR beta libraries. The two initial PCR rounds, roughly 11 cycles each, used TRBV1-TRBV30 forward and C-beta reverse primers. TCRdb analysed the multiplex PCR reads with MiXCR anew, one entry per CDR3 protein. The profile covers over 100,000 distinct CDR3 sequences, with 65% to 75% appearing a single time and 8.1% taken by the ten largest. The sample comprised tumor-adjacent normal liver tissue. The source of these receptors is a woman aged 55 to 70 with primary liver carcinoma and hepatitis B virus infection.

This clonotype was recorded at least ten times. The chain recombines TRBV5-1 with TRBJ2-1; unclear D gene. V lost 0 bases to trimming and J lost 9 bases, with 13 bases between them. CDR1 and CDR2 from the germline V gene are SGHRS and YFSETQ. CDR3 length: 14 residues. The CDR3 DNA sequence: TGCGCCAGCAGCTTGGAGTTTATCGGTGGTGAGCAGTTCTTC. As protein: CASSLEFIGGEQFF.

On this clonotype: No conserved phenylalanine or tryptophan ends this CDR3, so it is likely a read error. This sequence joins TRBV29-1 and TRBJ1-5, with D possibly TRBD1 on 5 matching bases. Per germline, CDR1 SQVTM and CDR2 ANQGSEA. CDR3 length: 16 amino acids. CDR3 amino acids: CSAKDGGPFSNLPQHL. CDR3 sequence (DNA): TGCAGTGCCAAAGATGGGGGACCCTTTAGCAATCTGCCCCAGCATCTT.

In the case of this clonotype: One base away lies a much larger clone, so this may be a sequencing read error. The CDR3 DNA is TGTGCCAGCAGATCCAACTGGGTGGAGCAGTACTTC. Amino acids: CASRSNWVEQYF. The V call is TRBV28, the J call TRBJ2-7; no definite D call. Germline assignment: CDR1 MDHEN and CDR2 SYDVKM. This CDR3 is 12 amino acids long. Trimming took off 6 bases at V and 7 bases at J, with 13 bases between the two ends.

Comments on this clonotype: This may be a read error, as it is one base from a much larger clone. CDR3 bases: TGTGCCAGCAGTCCCCTGGACAGGCTTAGTCAGCCCAAGCATTTT. Residues: CASSPLDRLSQPKHF. The genes are TRBV6-2 or TRBV6-3 and TRBJ1-5, with TRBD1 matching 7 bases. Germline CDR1 is MNHEY and CDR2 is SVGEGT. This CDR3 comprises 15 residues.

With regard to this clonotype: This may arise from a read error, as a much more abundant clone is one base away. The chain is built from TRBV7-3 and TRBJ2-1; 9 bases align to TRBD2. The CDR3 totals 14 residues. Trimming at V came to 5 bases and at J to 5 bases, leaving 4 bases not matched to a gene. Germline V CDR1 and CDR2: SGHTA, FQGTGA. The CDR3 reads CASSIPSGNNEQFF. CDR3 sequence (DNA): TGTGCCAGCAGCATTCCTAGCGGGAACAATGAGCAGTTCTTC.

Regarding this clonotype: This may stem from a read error, because a much larger clone lies one nucleotide away. J is TRBJ2-4 and V is TRBV28; tentatively, D is TRBD2 (6 bases). This CDR3 comprises 16 residues. CDR1 MDHEN and CDR2 SYDVKM come from the germline V gene. This CDR3 is CAISPLPTGTWNIQYF. For the CDR3, the DNA is TGTGCCATCAGTCCCTTACCCACCGGGACTTGGAACATTCAGTACTTC.

On this clonotype: One end of the junction is discordant with germline, which a read error may explain. The chain has TRBV28 and TRBJ2-1; D ambiguous. The CDR3 is 15 residues long. The V gene's germline CDR1 is MDHEN and CDR2 SYDVKM. The CDR3 loop reads CAGRRDPSSYNDQFF. Here the CDR3 DNA reads TGTGCCGGCCGCCGAGATCCGAGCTCCTACAATGACCAGTTCTTC.

A single count supports this clonotype. At one end, the junction sequence differs from germline, possibly due to a read error. The gene calls are TRBV5-1 and TRBJ2-1, with D perhaps matching TRBD2 (5 bases). The CDR3 consists of 13 residues. In germline, CDR1 is SGHRS, CDR2 YFSETQ. The CDR3 here is CSSGLDPYNEQFF. In DNA, the CDR3 is TGCTCCAGCGGCTTGGACCCCTACAATGAGCAGTTCTTC.

As regards this clonotype: The junction does not match germline at one end; this may be a read error. The chain is built from TRBV7-9 and TRBJ1-1; possible D gene TRBD1, 5 bases. Looked up from germline, CDR1 is SEHNR and CDR2 is FQNEAQ (reference sequence). CDR3 length equals 14 residues. CDR3 in amino acids: CASSLVWGNTEALF. The CDR3 coding sequence is TGTGCCAGCAGCTTAGTGTGGGGGAACACTGAAGCTCTATTT.

As concerns this clonotype: One end of the junction varies from germline; a read error may be responsible. The rearrangement uses TRBV28 and TRBJ2-7; D remains unclear. From germline, CDR1 is MDHEN and CDR2 SYDVKM. This CDR3 has 14 residues. CDR3 DNA sequence: TGTGCCAGCAGTTCGGTCTTACCTACCTACGAGCAGCACTTC. Its translation is CASSSVLPTYEQHF. The full variable domain, with the rest looked up from reference TRBV28 and TRBJ2-7, is DVKVTQSSRYLVKRTGEKVFLECVQDMDHENMFWYRQDPGLGLRLIYFSYDVKMKEKGDIPEGYSVSREKKERFSLILESASTNQTSMYLCASSSVLPTYEQHFGPGTRLTVT.

To note about this clonotype: Its ends do not fully match the called genes, so a read error is possible. The CDR3 bases are TGTACCAGCAGTTTAGGTAGGGTTTATGGCTACACTTTC. As protein: CTSSLGRVYGYTF. The rearrangement links TRBV28 to TRBJ1-2, with D unclear. CDR1 is MDHEN, CDR2 SYDVKM, per germline. The CDR3 extends over 13 amino acids.

As for this clonotype: Possible read error: a much larger clone is one base away. The V and J genes are TRBV7-9 and TRBJ2-3, with no clear D. Germline V gene data show CDR1 as SEHNR and CDR2 as FQNEAQ (reference sequence). This CDR3 spans 15 amino acids. V shed 3 bases and J shed 5 bases, with 15 bases lying between them. In nucleotides, the CDR3 is TGTGCCAGCAGCTTGGGCGTGAGAATGGAAGATACGCAGTATTTT. It encodes CASSLGVRMEDTQYF.

Notes on this clonotype: This likely comes from a read error, as the CDR3 has no conserved phenylalanine or tryptophan at its end. The DNA is omitted, as the CDR3 cannot be located on it reliably, and the CDR3 follows TCRdb's listing. This chain uses TRBV4-1 with TRBJ2-7; TRBD1 is taken as the D call from the table, unchecked against the DNA. The germline V gene has CDR1 MGHRA and CDR2 YSYEKL. The CDR3 contains 14 residues when both ends are counted. CDR3 amino acids: CASSQGGNYVEQYL.

V gene TRBV5-6 combines with J gene TRBJ2-4, with D perhaps being TRBD1 or TRBD2 (5 bases each). The germline CDR1 and CDR2 sequences are SGHDT and YYEEEE. There are 15 residues in the CDR3. The V end lost 3 bases, the J end lost 5 bases, and 15 bases lay between the germline ends. The chain's CDR3 is CASSSMGLAENIQYF. The CDR3 DNA sequence: TGTGCCAGCAGCTCAATGGGGCTAGCAGAAAACATTCAGTACTTC.

As to this clonotype: The junction shows a germline mismatch at one end, possibly a read error. This sequence joins TRBV11-2 and TRBJ2-7; D remains ambiguous. The germline gives CDR1 SGHAT, CDR2 FQNNGV. This CDR3 has 15 residues. Here the CDR3 reads CTSSLDPGHTSEQYF. CDR3 DNA: TGTACCAGCAGCCTGGACCCAGGCCATACGTCCGAGCAGTACTTC.

Comments on this clonotype: This could be a read error, since a much larger clone is one nucleotide away. The chain recombines TRBV5-1 with TRBJ1-4; D not certain. Germline loops: CDR1 SGHRS, CDR2 YFSETQ. CDR3 length: 16 amino acids. The CDR3 protein is CASSLGAMGTNEKLVF. CDR3 nucleotide sequence: TGCGCCAGCAGCCTCGGTGCGATGGGAACTAATGAAAAACTGGTTTTT.